The rows below give T cell receptor beta chains drawn from one sample of a study of neurological immune-mediated disorders. TCRdb reanalysed the 5' RACE reads using MiXCR and keeps one entry per CDR3 protein. The sample yields some 47,000 distinct CDR3 sequences, around a fifth seen once. The sample consisted of PBMCs. The receptor source for this set is a man aged 60 to 75 with HTLV-1-associated myelopathy (HAM/TSP). Each CDR3 is given with its conserved first and last residue. A D gene is named only where the DNA matches it firmly. Rows give clone size only sometimes, using once, few, many, or a class for an expanded clone.

abundance	v_gene	d_gene	j_gene	CDR3nt	CDR3aa
many	TRBV9	TRBD1	TRBJ2-2	TGTGCCAGCAGCGCCGCCGGGACAGCGAACACCGGGGAGCTGTTTTTT	CASSAAGTANTGELFF
many	TRBV27	TRBD1	TRBJ2-1	TGTGCCAGCAGTTTATCCCGGACAGGGAACTACAATGAGCAGTTCTTC	CASSLSRTGNYNEQFF
many	TRBV20-1	TRBD2	TRBJ2-1	TGCAGTGCTAGAGACCCCACTAGCGCATACAATGAGCAGTTCTTC	CSARDPTSAYNEQFF
many	TRBV5-8	-	TRBJ1-4	TGTGCCAGCAGTTTCGGTTTTCCGCCAACTAATGAAAAACTGTTTTTT	CASSFGFPPTNEKLFF
-	TRBV7-6	-	TRBJ2-2	TGTGCCAGCGGGGCCTCGGTCCCGGTAACCGGGGAGCTGTTTTTT	CASGASVPVTGELFF
many	TRBV4-2	TRBD1	TRBJ2-7	TGTGCCAGCAGCCAAGATCAGGGGGCGCTAGGCGAGCAGTACTTC	CASSQDQGALGEQYF
many	TRBV5-1	-	TRBJ2-7	TGCGCCAGCAGCTTGGACCCCAGCGGGGAGCAGTACTTC	CASSLDPSGEQYF
many	TRBV4-1	-	TRBJ1-5	TGCGCCAGCAGCCAAGCCGCCCTTACCTTCGATCAGCCCCAGCATTTT	CASSQAALTFDQPQHF
many	TRBV28	-	TRBJ2-3	TGTGCCAGCAGTTTTTCGGGCACAGATACGCAGTATTTT	CASSFSGTDTQYF
many	TRBV10-3	TRBD2	TRBJ2-1	TGTGCCATCAGTGACGCGACTAGCGGGAGAGGCCCCAATGAGCAGTTCTTC	CAISDATSGRGPNEQFF
many	TRBV21-1	-	TRBJ1-5	TGTGCCAGCAGCAAAGAGAGAGGGGGCATTCAGCCCCAGCATTTT	CASSKERGGIQPQHF
many	TRBV20-1	-	TRBJ2-1	TGCAGTGCTTGGAGGGAGAGCTCCTACAATGAGCAGTTCTTC	CSAWRESSYNEQFF
many	TRBV2	TRBD1	TRBJ1-4	TGTGCCAGCAATCGGGGCCAGGGGGATGAAAAACTGTTTTTT	CASNRGQGDEKLFF
many	TRBV18	-	TRBJ1-1	TGTGCCAGCTCCCAAGGGGGGAACACTGAAGCTTTCTTT	CASSQGGNTEAFF
many	TRBV12-3/TRBV12-4	TRBD2	TRBJ2-1	TGTGCCAGCAGTACCACCGGGACTAGCGGGAGGGTTACCTACAATGAGCAGTTCTTC	CASSTTGTSGRVTYNEQFF
many	TRBV4-1	-	TRBJ2-5	TGCGCCAGCAGCCAAGATACTTGGACCCAAGAGACCCAGTACTTC	CASSQDTWTQETQYF
-	TRBV7-6	-	TRBJ2-5	TGTGCAAGCAGCTTGAGGCGTCAAGAGACCAAGTACTTC	CASSLRRQETKYF
many	TRBV27	-	TRBJ1-1	TGTGCCAGCGGCCACGGAGGTACTGAAGCTTTCTTT	CASGHGGTEAFF
many	TRBV27	-	TRBJ2-2	TGTGCCAGCAGTTTCGAAATTAACACCGGGGAGCTGTTTTTT	CASSFEINTGELFF
many	TRBV6-4	-	TRBJ1-5	TGTGCCAGCAGTGCCGCCGGGACAAGCCCCTTAGCATCAGGGCAGCCCCAGCATTTT	CASSAAGTSPLASGQPQHF
many	TRBV20-1	TRBD2	TRBJ2-2	TGCAGTGCTAGGCTAGCTAGCGGGAGAGCGGACGGGGAGCTGTTTTTT	CSARLASGRADGELFF
many	TRBV5-1	TRBD2	TRBJ2-7	TGCGCCAGCAGCTTCGGCGGGAGGTTGGTCGAGCAGTACTTC	CASSFGGRLVEQYF
many	TRBV7-8	TRBD1	TRBJ1-1	TGTGCCAGCAGCTTAGCCGGGACAGCGAACACTGAAGCTTTCTTT	CASSLAGTANTEAFF
many	TRBV20-1	TRBD1	TRBJ1-2	TGCAGTGCTACCGGGACAGCTAACTATGGCTACACCTTC	CSATGTANYGYTF
many	TRBV25-1	-	TRBJ2-1	TGTGCCAGCAGTTCGACACCCCTTAGGAATGAGCAGTTCTTC	CASSSTPLRNEQFF
many	TRBV20-1	TRBD2	TRBJ2-1	TGCAGCAACCGGGGACTAGATACCTACAATGAGCAGTTCTTC	CSNRGLDTYNEQFF
many	TRBV28	TRBD2	TRBJ2-3	TGTGCCAGCGGAATTATAGCGGGAGGGCCAGATACGCAGTATTTT	CASGIIAGGPDTQYF
many	TRBV6-5	-	TRBJ1-1	TGTGCCAGCAGTTACCCCGGGGGGAGAACTGAAGCTTTCTTT	CASSYPGGRTEAFF
many	TRBV5-1	-	TRBJ1-5	TGCGCCAGCAGCTTCTCCTCACCCGAGGAGCCCCAGCATTTT	CASSFSSPEEPQHF
-	TRBV5-6	-	TRBJ2-2	TGTGCCAGCAGCTTGGTGTCCGTAAACGGGCAGCTGTTTTTT	CASSLVSVNGQLFF
-	TRBV12-3/TRBV12-4	TRBD1	TRBJ1-1	TGTGCCAGCAGTACAGACCAGGGGGCCGGTGAAGCTTTCTTT	CASSTDQGAGEAFF
once	TRBV7-9	TRBD2	TRBJ2-1	TGTGCCAGCAGCTTAGCGGGAGGGGCGTACAATGAAAAGTTCTTC	CASSLAGGAYNEKFF
many	TRBV6-6	-	TRBJ2-7	TGTGCCAGCAGTCCGTCCCGGGTAACGGACGAGCAGTACTTC	CASSPSRVTDEQYF
many	TRBV9	TRBD2	TRBJ2-1	TGTGCCAGCAGCGTGGCGCCTAGCGGGAGTGGCTACAATGAGCAGTTCTTC	CASSVAPSGSGYNEQFF
many	TRBV20-1	TRBD2	TRBJ2-3	TGCAGTGCTAGAGTACCGGGACTAGCGGGTCCTTTTGAAATAGATACGCAGTATTTT	CSARVPGLAGPFEIDTQYF
many	TRBV25-1	-	TRBJ2-1	TGTGCCAGCAGTGAGAGTAGCGAGCACTACAATGAGCAGTTCTTC	CASSESSEHYNEQFF
many	TRBV14	-	TRBJ2-1	TGTGCCAGCAGAGCTACCTCCTACAATGAGCAGTTCTTC	CASRATSYNEQFF
-	TRBV18	-	TRBJ1-2	TGTGCCAGCTCACAGGGAGGGGATGGCTACACCTTC	CASSQGGDGYTF
many	TRBV2	-	TRBJ1-5	TGTGCCAGCAGTGATTGGGGCAGGGATCAGCCCCAGCATTTT	CASSDWGRDQPQHF
many	TRBV5-1	-	TRBJ1-4	TGCGCCAGCAGCTTGGGACAGGTCAATGAAAAACTGTTTTTT	CASSLGQVNEKLFF
-	TRBV5-1	-	TRBJ1-2	TGCGCCAGCAGCTCCACAGGAGGCTACACCTTC	CASSSTGGYTF
-	TRBV6-4	TRBD2	TRBJ2-3	TGTGCCAGCAGTCGGAGCGGGGATCCCACAGATACGCAGTATTTT	CASSRSGDPTDTQYF
-	TRBV7-2	TRBD2	TRBJ2-3	TGTGCCAGCAGCTTAGCTAGCGGGAGCGGCACAGATACGCAGTATTTT	CASSLASGSGTDTQYF
many	TRBV28	TRBD1	TRBJ1-5	TGTGCCAGCAGTACAGGGGGCGGGGGCAATCAGCCCCAGCATTTT	CASSTGGGGNQPQHF
many	TRBV20-1	-	TRBJ1-5	TGCAGTGCTAGAGATAACGGCAGGGTAAATCAGCCCCAGCATTTT	CSARDNGRVNQPQHF
many	TRBV6-2/TRBV6-3	-	TRBJ1-4	TGTGCCAGCAGCTACGCCGGGGACTTTGAAAAACTGTTTTTT	CASSYAGDFEKLFF
many	TRBV12-3/TRBV12-4	-	TRBJ2-7	TGTGCCAGCAGTTTAGATGGCGTCTACGAGCAGTACTTC	CASSLDGVYEQYF
many	TRBV5-5	-	TRBJ1-6	TGTGCCAGCAGCTTGGCCAGGGTGGATTCACCCCTCCACTTT	CASSLARVDSPLHF
many	TRBV2	TRBD1	TRBJ1-5	TGTGCCAGCAGTGCAGGGGGATTGGCTCAGCCCCAGCATTTT	CASSAGGLAQPQHF
-	TRBV6-6	TRBD2	TRBJ2-3	TGTGCCAGCAGTTACTCGTCGGCGGGAGGGTTCACAGATACGCAGTATTTT	CASSYSSAGGFTDTQYF
-	TRBV9	-	TRBJ2-7	TGTGCCAGCAGCAACGGACAGAGCCCAACCTACGAGCAGTACTTC	CASSNGQSPTYEQYF
many	TRBV7-9	-	TRBJ2-7	TGTGCCAGCAGCTGGGACAACTACGAGCAGTACTTC	CASSWDNYEQYF
many	TRBV5-1	-	TRBJ2-6	TGCGCCAGCAGCCAGGACAGAGCTGGGGCCAACGTCCTGACTTTC	CASSQDRAGANVLTF
-	TRBV3-1	TRBD2	TRBJ2-7	TGTGCCAGCAGCCAAGATCGCACTAGCGGCTGGCAGTACTTC	CASSQDRTSGWQYF
many	TRBV10-3	-	TRBJ1-1	TGTGCCATCTGTCGGGGCCCGAACACTGAAGCTTTCTTT	CAICRGPNTEAFF
many	TRBV27	-	TRBJ1-5	TGTGCCAGCAGTTTCAGCAGCAATCAGCCCCAGCATTTT	CASSFSSNQPQHF